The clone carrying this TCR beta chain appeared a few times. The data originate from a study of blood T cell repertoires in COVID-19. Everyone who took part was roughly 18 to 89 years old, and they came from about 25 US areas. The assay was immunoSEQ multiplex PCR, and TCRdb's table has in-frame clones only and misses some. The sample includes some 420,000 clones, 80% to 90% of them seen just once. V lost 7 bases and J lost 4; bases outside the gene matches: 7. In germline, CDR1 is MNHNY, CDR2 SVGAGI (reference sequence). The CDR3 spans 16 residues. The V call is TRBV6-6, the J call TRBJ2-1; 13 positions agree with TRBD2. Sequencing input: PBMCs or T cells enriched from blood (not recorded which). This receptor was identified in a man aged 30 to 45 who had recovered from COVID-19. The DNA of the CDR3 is TGTGCCAGCACCCGCGGGACTAGCGGGAATTACAATGAGCAGTTCTTC. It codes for CASTRGTSGNYNEQFF.